This T cell receptor (beta chain) was obtained from a study of regulatory T cells in long-lasting Graves disease. A few counts support this clonotype. CDR3 length equals 19 residues. Germline-derived CDR1 and CDR2 are SNHLY and FYNNEI. Between the trimmed V and J ends, which lost 6 bases and 3 bases, there was a span of 27 bases. Sample time point: persistent/refractory GD, antithyroid drugs over 5 years with positive TRAb. PBMCs were the source of the RNA used for TCR sequencing. The authors diagnosed Graves' disease using American Thyroid Association guidelines. For TCR beta, libraries came from iRepertoire HTBI primers and Arm-PCR of CDR3 regions. In TCRdb, the multiplex PCR reads were re-called with MiXCR into one record per CDR3 protein. There are some 370,000 distinct CDR3 sequences in the sample; less than 25% occur only once, and around 21% lies in the top ten.

The chain combines TRBV2 with TRBJ1-5; D might be TRBD1 (6 bases). Here the sequenced sample was peripheral blood mononuclear cells (PBMCs), taken when the disease was refractory, from a patient treated with antithyroid drugs. The clonotype originates from a female donor with Graves disease. The CDR3 coding sequence is TGTGCCAGCAGCTTAGGGGGTCTATCTGTCAGGGTTTCCAATCAGCCCCAGCATTTT. Translated, it gives CASSLGGLSVRVSNQPQHF.